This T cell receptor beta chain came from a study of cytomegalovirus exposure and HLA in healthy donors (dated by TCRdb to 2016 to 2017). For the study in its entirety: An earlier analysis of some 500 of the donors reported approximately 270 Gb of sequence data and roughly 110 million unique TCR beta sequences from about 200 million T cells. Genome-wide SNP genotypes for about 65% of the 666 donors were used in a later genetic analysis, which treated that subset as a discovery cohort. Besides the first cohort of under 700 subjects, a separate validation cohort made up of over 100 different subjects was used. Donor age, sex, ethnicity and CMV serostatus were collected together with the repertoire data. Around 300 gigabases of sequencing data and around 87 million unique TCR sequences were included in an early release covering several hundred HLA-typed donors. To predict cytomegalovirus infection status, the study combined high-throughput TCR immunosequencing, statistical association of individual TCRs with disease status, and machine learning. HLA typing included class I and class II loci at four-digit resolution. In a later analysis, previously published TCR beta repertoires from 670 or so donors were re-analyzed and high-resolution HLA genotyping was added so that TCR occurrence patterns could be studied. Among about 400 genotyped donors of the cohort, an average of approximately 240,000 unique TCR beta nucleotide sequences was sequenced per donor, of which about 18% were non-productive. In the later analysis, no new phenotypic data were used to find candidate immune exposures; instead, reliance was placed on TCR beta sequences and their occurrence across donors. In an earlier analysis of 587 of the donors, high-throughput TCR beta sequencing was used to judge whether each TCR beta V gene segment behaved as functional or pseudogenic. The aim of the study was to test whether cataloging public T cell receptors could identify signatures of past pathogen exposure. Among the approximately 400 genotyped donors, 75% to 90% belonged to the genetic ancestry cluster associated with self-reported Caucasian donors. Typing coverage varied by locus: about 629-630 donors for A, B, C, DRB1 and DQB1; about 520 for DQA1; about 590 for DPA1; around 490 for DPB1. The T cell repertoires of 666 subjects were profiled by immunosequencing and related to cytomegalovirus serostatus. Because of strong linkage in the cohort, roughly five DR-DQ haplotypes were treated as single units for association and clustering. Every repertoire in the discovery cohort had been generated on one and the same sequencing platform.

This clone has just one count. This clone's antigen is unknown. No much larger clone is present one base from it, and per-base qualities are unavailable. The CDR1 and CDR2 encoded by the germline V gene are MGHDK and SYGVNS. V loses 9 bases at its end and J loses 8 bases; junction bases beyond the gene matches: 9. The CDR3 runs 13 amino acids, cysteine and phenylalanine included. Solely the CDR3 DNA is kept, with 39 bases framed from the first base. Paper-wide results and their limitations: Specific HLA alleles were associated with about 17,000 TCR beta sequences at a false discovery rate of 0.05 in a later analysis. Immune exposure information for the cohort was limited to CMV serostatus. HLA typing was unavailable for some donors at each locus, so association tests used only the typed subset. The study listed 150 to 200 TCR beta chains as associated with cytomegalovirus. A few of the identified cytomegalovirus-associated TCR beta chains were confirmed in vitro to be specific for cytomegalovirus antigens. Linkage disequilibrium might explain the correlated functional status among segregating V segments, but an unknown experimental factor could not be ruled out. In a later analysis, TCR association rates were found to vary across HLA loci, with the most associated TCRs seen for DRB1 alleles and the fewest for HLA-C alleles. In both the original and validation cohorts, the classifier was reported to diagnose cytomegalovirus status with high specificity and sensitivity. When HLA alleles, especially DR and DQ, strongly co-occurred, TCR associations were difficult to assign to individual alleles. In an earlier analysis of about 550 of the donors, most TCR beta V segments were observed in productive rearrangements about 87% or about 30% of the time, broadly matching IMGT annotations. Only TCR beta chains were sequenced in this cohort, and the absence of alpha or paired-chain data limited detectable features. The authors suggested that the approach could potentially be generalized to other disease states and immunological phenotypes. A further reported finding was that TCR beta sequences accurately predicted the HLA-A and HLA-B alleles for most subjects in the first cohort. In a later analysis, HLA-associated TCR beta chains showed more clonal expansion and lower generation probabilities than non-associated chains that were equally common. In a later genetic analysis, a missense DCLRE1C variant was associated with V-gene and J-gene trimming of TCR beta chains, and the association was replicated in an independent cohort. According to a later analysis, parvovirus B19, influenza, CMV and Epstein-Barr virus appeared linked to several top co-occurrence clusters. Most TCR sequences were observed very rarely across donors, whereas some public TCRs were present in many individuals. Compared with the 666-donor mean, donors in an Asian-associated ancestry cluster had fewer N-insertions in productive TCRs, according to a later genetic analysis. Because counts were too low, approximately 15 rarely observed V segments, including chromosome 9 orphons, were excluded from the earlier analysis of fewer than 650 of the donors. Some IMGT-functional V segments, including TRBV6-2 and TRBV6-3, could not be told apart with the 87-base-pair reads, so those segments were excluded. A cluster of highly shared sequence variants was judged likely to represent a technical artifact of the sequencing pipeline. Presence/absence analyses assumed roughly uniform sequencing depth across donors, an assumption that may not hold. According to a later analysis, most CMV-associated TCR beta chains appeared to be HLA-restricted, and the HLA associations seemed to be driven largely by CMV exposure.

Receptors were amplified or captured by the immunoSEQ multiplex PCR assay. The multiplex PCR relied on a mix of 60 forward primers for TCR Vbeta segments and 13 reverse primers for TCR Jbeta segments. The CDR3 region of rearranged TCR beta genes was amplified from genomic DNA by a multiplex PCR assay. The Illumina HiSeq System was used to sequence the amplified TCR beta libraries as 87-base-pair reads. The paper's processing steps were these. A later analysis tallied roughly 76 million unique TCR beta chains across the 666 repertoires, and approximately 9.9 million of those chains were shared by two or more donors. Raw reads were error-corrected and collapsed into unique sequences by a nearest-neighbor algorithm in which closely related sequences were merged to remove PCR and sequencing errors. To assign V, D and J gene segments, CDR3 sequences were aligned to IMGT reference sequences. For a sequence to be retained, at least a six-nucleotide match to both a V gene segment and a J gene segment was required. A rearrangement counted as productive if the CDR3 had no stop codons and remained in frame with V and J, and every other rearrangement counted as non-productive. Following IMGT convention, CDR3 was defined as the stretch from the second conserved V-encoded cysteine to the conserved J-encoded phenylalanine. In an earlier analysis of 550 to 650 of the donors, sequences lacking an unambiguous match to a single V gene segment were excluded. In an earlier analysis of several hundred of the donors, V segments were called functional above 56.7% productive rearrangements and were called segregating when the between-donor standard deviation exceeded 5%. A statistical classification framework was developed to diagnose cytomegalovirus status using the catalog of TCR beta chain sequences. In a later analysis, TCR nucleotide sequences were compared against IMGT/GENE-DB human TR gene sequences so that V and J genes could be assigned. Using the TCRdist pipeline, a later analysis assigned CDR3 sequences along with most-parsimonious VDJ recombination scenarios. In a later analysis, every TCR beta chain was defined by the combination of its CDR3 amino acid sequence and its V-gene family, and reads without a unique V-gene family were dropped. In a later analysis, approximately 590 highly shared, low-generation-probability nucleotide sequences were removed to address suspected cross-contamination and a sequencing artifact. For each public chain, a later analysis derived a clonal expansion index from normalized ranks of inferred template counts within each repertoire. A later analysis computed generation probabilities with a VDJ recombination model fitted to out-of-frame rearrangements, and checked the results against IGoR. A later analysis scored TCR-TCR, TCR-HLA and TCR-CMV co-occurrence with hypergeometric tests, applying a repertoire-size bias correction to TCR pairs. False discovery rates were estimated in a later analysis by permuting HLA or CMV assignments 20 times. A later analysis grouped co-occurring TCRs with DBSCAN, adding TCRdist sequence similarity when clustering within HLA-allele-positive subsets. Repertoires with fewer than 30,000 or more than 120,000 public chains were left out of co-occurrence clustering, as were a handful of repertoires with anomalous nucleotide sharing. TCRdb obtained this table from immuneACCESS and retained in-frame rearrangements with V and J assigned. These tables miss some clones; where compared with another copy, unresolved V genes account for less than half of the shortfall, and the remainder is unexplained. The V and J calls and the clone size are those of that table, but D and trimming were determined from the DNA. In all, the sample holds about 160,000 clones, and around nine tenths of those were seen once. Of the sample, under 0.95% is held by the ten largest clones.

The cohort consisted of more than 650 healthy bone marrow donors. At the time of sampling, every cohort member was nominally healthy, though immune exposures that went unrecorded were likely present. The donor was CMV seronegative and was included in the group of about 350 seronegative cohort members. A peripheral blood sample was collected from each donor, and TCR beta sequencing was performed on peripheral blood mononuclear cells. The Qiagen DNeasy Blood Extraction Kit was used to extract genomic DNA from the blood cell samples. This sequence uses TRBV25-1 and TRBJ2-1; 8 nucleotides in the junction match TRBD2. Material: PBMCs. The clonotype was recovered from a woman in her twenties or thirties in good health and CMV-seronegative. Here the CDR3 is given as CASSAGVVDEQFF. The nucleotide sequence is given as TGTGCCAGTTCAGCGGGAGTGGTCGATGAGCAGTTCTTC.